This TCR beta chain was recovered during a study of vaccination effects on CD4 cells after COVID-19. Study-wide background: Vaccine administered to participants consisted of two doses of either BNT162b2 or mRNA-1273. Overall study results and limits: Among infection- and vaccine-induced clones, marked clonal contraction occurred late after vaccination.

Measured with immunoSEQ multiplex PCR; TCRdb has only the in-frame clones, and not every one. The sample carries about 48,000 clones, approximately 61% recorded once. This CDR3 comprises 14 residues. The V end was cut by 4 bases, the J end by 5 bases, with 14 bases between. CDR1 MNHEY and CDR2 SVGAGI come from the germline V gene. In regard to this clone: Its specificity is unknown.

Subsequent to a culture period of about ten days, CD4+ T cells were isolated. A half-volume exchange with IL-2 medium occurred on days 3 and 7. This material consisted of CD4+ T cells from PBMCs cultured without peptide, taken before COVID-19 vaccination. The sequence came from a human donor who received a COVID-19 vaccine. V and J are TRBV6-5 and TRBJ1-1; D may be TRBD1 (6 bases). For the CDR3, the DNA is TGTGCCAGCAGTTTGGGGGGCGCGCGGACTGAAGCTTTCTTT. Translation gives CASSLGGARTEAFF.